The rows below give T cell receptor beta chains drawn from one sample of a study of blood T cell repertoires in COVID-19. Some clones are missing from TCRdb's copy, which holds only in-frame ones; the method was immunoSEQ multiplex PCR. The sample shows 150,000 to 200,000 clones, more than 75% of them seen only once. Sequenced sample: peripheral blood. The source is a woman under 30 who had recovered from COVID-19. Both conserved end residues are part of each CDR3. The order of the fields is clone size, D gene, V gene, J gene, CDR3 protein, CDR3 DNA. A D gene is named only where the DNA matches it firmly. The size entry is marked missing in some rows and otherwise reads once, few, many or a size class.

clone size: once; D gene: NA; V gene: TRBV3-1/TRBV3-2; J gene: TRBJ2-2; CDR3 protein: CASSQDRWRGFTGELFF; CDR3 DNA: TGTGCCAGCAGCCAAGATAGGTGGCGGGGCTTCACCGGGGAGCTGTTTTTT
clone size: few; D gene: NA; V gene: TRBV4-3; J gene: TRBJ1-2; CDR3 protein: CASSQSQGNGYTF; CDR3 DNA: TGCGCCAGCAGCCAATCACAGGGCAATGGCTACACCTTC
clone size: once; D gene: TRBD1; V gene: TRBV5-4; J gene: TRBJ1-6; CDR3 protein: CASSPDRVNSPLHF; CDR3 DNA: TGTGCCAGCAGCCCCGACAGGGTGAATTCACCCCTCCACTTT
clone size: NA; D gene: TRBD1; V gene: TRBV7-3; J gene: TRBJ2-2; CDR3 protein: CASSPNRGTGELFF; CDR3 DNA: TGTGCCAGCAGCCCCAACAGGGGGACCGGGGAGCTGTTTTTT
clone size: once; D gene: NA; V gene: TRBV4-3; J gene: TRBJ1-2; CDR3 protein: CASSQGSAGVNYGYTF; CDR3 DNA: TGCGCCAGCAGCCAAGGTTCGGCAGGGGTTAACTATGGCTACACCTTC
clone size: NA; D gene: NA; V gene: TRBV4-3; J gene: TRBJ2-3; CDR3 protein: CASSNGRGTDTQYF; CDR3 DNA: TGCGCCAGCAGCAACGGGAGAGGCACAGATACGCAGTATTTT
clone size: NA; D gene: NA; V gene: TRBV20-1; J gene: TRBJ1-2; CDR3 protein: CSASRDRIYGYTF; CDR3 DNA: TGCAGTGCCAGTCGCGACAGGATCTATGGCTACACCTTC
clone size: NA; D gene: NA; V gene: TRBV6-1; J gene: TRBJ2-6; CDR3 protein: CASSERGTGANVLTF; CDR3 DNA: TGTGCCAGCAGTGAAAGGGGAACTGGGGCCAACGTCCTGACTTTC
clone size: NA; D gene: NA; V gene: TRBV7-9; J gene: TRBJ1-3; CDR3 protein: CASSLDETGNTIYF; CDR3 DNA: TGTGCCAGCAGCTTAGACGAGACTGGAAACACCATATATTTT
clone size: once; D gene: NA; V gene: TRBV7-6; J gene: TRBJ2-1; CDR3 protein: CASSLGPTGLLNEQFF; CDR3 DNA: TGTGCCAGCAGCTTAGGCCCCACGGGACTCCTCAATGAGCAGTTCTTC
clone size: NA; D gene: NA; V gene: TRBV7-2; J gene: TRBJ2-1; CDR3 protein: CASSWGGTNSYNEQFF; CDR3 DNA: TGTGCCAGCAGCTGGGGGGGGACAAACTCCTACAATGAGCAGTTCTTC
clone size: NA; D gene: NA; V gene: TRBV10-3; J gene: TRBJ2-2; CDR3 protein: CAISEARRPARGTGELFF; CDR3 DNA: TGTGCCATCAGTGAGGCCCGCCGCCCGGCGCGGGGCACCGGGGAGCTGTTTTTT
clone size: NA; D gene: NA; V gene: TRBV7-9; J gene: TRBJ2-3; CDR3 protein: CASSYMTGPESTDTQYF; CDR3 DNA: TGTGCCAGCAGCTATATGACAGGACCTGAGTCCACAGATACGCAGTATTTT
clone size: NA; D gene: NA; V gene: TRBV2; J gene: TRBJ1-5; CDR3 protein: CASSPARSGNDQPQHF; CDR3 DNA: TGTGCCAGCAGCCCGGCCAGGTCGGGAAACGATCAGCCCCAGCATTTT
clone size: NA; D gene: TRBD2; V gene: TRBV9; J gene: TRBJ2-7; CDR3 protein: CASSVGTTEIYEQYF; CDR3 DNA: TGTGCCAGCAGCGTCGGGACTACCGAAATCTACGAGCAGTACTTC
clone size: once; D gene: NA; V gene: TRBV7-2; J gene: TRBJ1-2; CDR3 protein: CASSLVRQGSSGYTF; CDR3 DNA: TGTGCCAGCAGCTTAGTGCGGCAGGGTTCCAGTGGCTACACCTTC
clone size: NA; D gene: NA; V gene: TRBV19; J gene: TRBJ2-2; CDR3 protein: CASMGAGENTGELFF; CDR3 DNA: TGTGCCAGTATGGGGGCAGGGGAAAACACCGGGGAGCTGTTTTTT
clone size: NA; D gene: NA; V gene: TRBV7-2; J gene: TRBJ1-1; CDR3 protein: CASSYGIEAFF; CDR3 DNA: TGTGCCAGCAGCTACGGGATTGAAGCTTTCTTT
clone size: few; D gene: TRBD1; V gene: TRBV9; J gene: TRBJ2-6; CDR3 protein: CASSVGGTAISGANVLTF; CDR3 DNA: TGTGCCAGCAGCGTAGGAGGGACAGCTATCTCTGGGGCCAACGTCCTGACTTTC
clone size: NA; D gene: NA; V gene: TRBV10-3; J gene: TRBJ2-3; CDR3 protein: CAISASRGNTDTQYF; CDR3 DNA: TGTGCCATCAGTGCGTCACGGGGGAACACAGATACGCAGTATTTT
clone size: NA; D gene: TRBD2; V gene: TRBV6-6; J gene: TRBJ2-3; CDR3 protein: CASSYTLAGGTDTQYF; CDR3 DNA: TGTGCCAGCAGTTACACACTAGCGGGGGGCACAGATACGCAGTATTTT
clone size: once; D gene: NA; V gene: TRBV2; J gene: TRBJ1-1; CDR3 protein: CASRVGQGFTEAFF; CDR3 DNA: TGTGCCAGCAGGGTGGGTCAGGGCTTCACTGAAGCTTTCTTT
clone size: NA; D gene: NA; V gene: TRBV5-4; J gene: TRBJ1-2; CDR3 protein: CASSLIGRGATYGYTF; CDR3 DNA: TGTGCCAGCAGCTTGATAGGCAGGGGAGCCACGTATGGCTACACCTTC
clone size: once; D gene: NA; V gene: TRBV2; J gene: TRBJ2-2; CDR3 protein: CASSPERRVNTGELFF; CDR3 DNA: TGTGCCAGCAGTCCCGAGCGCAGGGTGAACACCGGGGAGCTGTTTTTT
clone size: NA; D gene: NA; V gene: TRBV19; J gene: TRBJ2-1; CDR3 protein: CASRMIARGYNEQFF; CDR3 DNA: TGTGCCAGTAGGATGATCGCACGAGGCTACAATGAGCAGTTCTTC
clone size: NA; D gene: TRBD1; V gene: TRBV2; J gene: TRBJ1-4; CDR3 protein: CASRGQPATNEKLFF; CDR3 DNA: TGTGCCAGCAGGGGACAGCCCGCAACTAATGAAAAACTGTTTTTT
clone size: NA; D gene: TRBD2; V gene: TRBV4-1; J gene: TRBJ2-5; CDR3 protein: CASSQVGLAGGPRETQYF; CDR3 DNA: TGCGCCAGCAGCCAAGTAGGCCTAGCGGGGGGGCCACGGGAGACCCAGTACTTC
clone size: NA; D gene: NA; V gene: TRBV21-1; J gene: TRBJ2-2; CDR3 protein: CASSPRGQGSNTGELFF; CDR3 DNA: TGTGCCAGCAGCCCCAGGGGACAGGGCTCGAACACCGGGGAGCTGTTTTTT
clone size: once; D gene: NA; V gene: TRBV4-2; J gene: TRBJ2-1; CDR3 protein: CASSQAGNKYNEQFF; CDR3 DNA: TGTGCCAGCAGCCAAGCGGGAAACAAATACAATGAGCAGTTCTTC
clone size: NA; D gene: TRBD2; V gene: TRBV6-4; J gene: TRBJ2-1; CDR3 protein: CASSDLAGVYNEQFF; CDR3 DNA: TGTGCCAGCAGTGACCTAGCGGGAGTCTACAATGAGCAGTTCTTC
clone size: NA; D gene: NA; V gene: TRBV10-3; J gene: TRBJ1-3; CDR3 protein: CAIRTVNEDSISGNTIYF; CDR3 DNA: TGTGCCATCAGAACCGTTAACGAGGACAGCATCTCTGGAAACACCATATATTTT
clone size: NA; D gene: TRBD2; V gene: TRBV12-5; J gene: TRBJ2-2; CDR3 protein: CASGSASGLAEAGELFF; CDR3 DNA: TGTGCTAGTGGTTCAGCCTCCGGACTAGCGGAGGCCGGGGAGCTGTTTTTT
clone size: NA; D gene: NA; V gene: TRBV18; J gene: TRBJ1-2; CDR3 protein: CASSPPGALTYGYTF; CDR3 DNA: TGTGCCAGCTCACCACCAGGGGCATTGACCTATGGCTACACCTTC
clone size: few; D gene: TRBD1; V gene: TRBV14; J gene: TRBJ1-2; CDR3 protein: CASSPGQAGGYTF; CDR3 DNA: TGTGCCAGCAGCCCCGGACAGGCCGGTGGCTACACCTTC
clone size: NA; D gene: TRBD2; V gene: TRBV4-1; J gene: TRBJ2-7; CDR3 protein: CASSQEKRGGRYEQYF; CDR3 DNA: TGCGCCAGCAGCCAAGAAAAGCGGGGGGGCCGTTACGAGCAGTACTTC
clone size: NA; D gene: NA; V gene: TRBV5-6; J gene: TRBJ1-1; CDR3 protein: CASSSGEREAFF; CDR3 DNA: TGTGCCAGCAGCTCTGGGGAGAGAGAAGCTTTCTTT
clone size: NA; D gene: TRBD1; V gene: TRBV9; J gene: TRBJ2-3; CDR3 protein: CASSRQGPDTQYF; CDR3 DNA: TGTGCCAGCAGCCGACAGGGGCCAGATACGCAGTATTTT
clone size: NA; D gene: NA; V gene: TRBV6-2/TRBV6-3; J gene: TRBJ2-4; CDR3 protein: CASSRPGTALTKNIQYF; CDR3 DNA: TGTGCCAGCAGTCGCCCTGGGACTGCTCTCACCAAAAACATTCAGTACTTC
clone size: NA; D gene: TRBD1; V gene: TRBV6-5; J gene: TRBJ2-5; CDR3 protein: CASSSRGETQYF; CDR3 DNA: TGTGCCAGCAGTAGCAGGGGGGAGACCCAGTACTTC
clone size: NA; D gene: TRBD1; V gene: TRBV11-1; J gene: TRBJ1-1; CDR3 protein: CASRLKGTGGTEAFF; CDR3 DNA: TGTGCCAGCAGGCTTAAAGGGACAGGGGGCACTGAAGCTTTCTTT
clone size: NA; D gene: TRBD1; V gene: TRBV4-3; J gene: TRBJ2-1; CDR3 protein: CASSPTGIAKNEQFF; CDR3 DNA: TGCGCCAGCAGCCCGACAGGGATTGCGAAGAATGAGCAGTTCTTC
clone size: NA; D gene: NA; V gene: TRBV3-1/TRBV3-2; J gene: TRBJ2-7; CDR3 protein: CASSRTRTGAYEQYF; CDR3 DNA: TGTGCCAGCAGTCGTACCCGAACAGGAGCCTACGAGCAGTACTTC
clone size: NA; D gene: TRBD2; V gene: TRBV25-1; J gene: TRBJ2-3; CDR3 protein: CASRGRDSRAQYF; CDR3 DNA: TGTGCCAGCAGGGGGAGGGACTCTCGGGCGCAGTATTTT
clone size: NA; D gene: NA; V gene: TRBV19; J gene: TRBJ2-5; CDR3 protein: CASSIQRQETQYF; CDR3 DNA: TGTGCCAGTAGTATACAGAGGCAAGAGACCCAGTACTTC
clone size: NA; D gene: NA; V gene: TRBV13; J gene: TRBJ2-1; CDR3 protein: CASSLAGEANEQFF; CDR3 DNA: TGTGCCAGCAGCTTAGCGGGAGAGGCCAATGAGCAGTTCTTC
clone size: NA; D gene: TRBD1; V gene: TRBV20-1; J gene: TRBJ1-1; CDR3 protein: CSASTGGTLMAFF; CDR3 DNA: TGCAGTGCTAGTACAGGGGGCACGCTAATGGCTTTCTTT
clone size: NA; D gene: NA; V gene: TRBV5-1; J gene: TRBJ2-7; CDR3 protein: CASSFIAVRAYEQYF; CDR3 DNA: TGCGCCAGCAGCTTTATAGCGGTTCGGGCCTACGAGCAGTACTTC
clone size: few; D gene: TRBD1; V gene: TRBV19; J gene: TRBJ1-2; CDR3 protein: CASSTYRGRYGYTF; CDR3 DNA: TGTGCCAGTAGTACTTACAGGGGGCGGTATGGCTACACCTTC
clone size: once; D gene: NA; V gene: TRBV7-3; J gene: TRBJ2-1; CDR3 protein: CASSLGLAVNEQFF; CDR3 DNA: TGTGCCAGCAGCTTAGGTCTAGCAGTCAATGAGCAGTTCTTC
clone size: NA; D gene: TRBD2; V gene: TRBV6-2/TRBV6-3; J gene: TRBJ2-1; CDR3 protein: CASSYRWEGYNEQFF; CDR3 DNA: TGTGCCAGCAGTTACAGGTGGGAGGGATACAATGAGCAGTTCTTC
clone size: NA; D gene: TRBD1; V gene: TRBV18; J gene: TRBJ1-6; CDR3 protein: CASSGQGGTPLHF; CDR3 DNA: TGTGCCAGCTCCGGACAGGGCGGGACACCCCTCCACTTT
clone size: many; D gene: TRBD1; V gene: TRBV7-2; J gene: TRBJ2-7; CDR3 protein: CASSLWGQGSYEQYF; CDR3 DNA: TGTGCCAGCAGCTTATGGGGACAGGGCTCCTACGAGCAGTACTTC
clone size: NA; D gene: TRBD2; V gene: TRBV3-1/TRBV3-2; J gene: TRBJ2-2; CDR3 protein: CASSPTRTSGRIAGELFF; CDR3 DNA: TGTGCCAGCAGCCCCACCCGGACTAGCGGGAGGATAGCCGGGGAGCTGTTTTTT
clone size: once; D gene: NA; V gene: TRBV5-1; J gene: TRBJ1-1; CDR3 protein: CASKFGESTEAFF; CDR3 DNA: TGCGCCAGCAAGTTTGGGGAGTCCACTGAAGCTTTCTTT
clone size: NA; D gene: TRBD1; V gene: TRBV20-1; J gene: TRBJ1-2; CDR3 protein: CSASTPRDREYGYTF; CDR3 DNA: TGCAGTGCTAGTACTCCCCGGGACAGGGAATATGGCTACACCTTC